These 20 T cell receptor beta chains came from one sample sequenced in a study of blood T cell repertoires in COVID-19. Libraries were prepared by immunoSEQ multiplex PCR; TCRdb keeps only in-frame clonotypes and omits some of them. This repertoire shows 65,000 to 80,000 clones, 80% to 90% found once; its top ten account for 1.5% to 2%. The sequenced sample was peripheral blood. Source of these receptors: a young man with acute or convalescent COVID-19.

Points on this clone: At one end the junction does not follow the germline gene, possibly because of a read error. V usage is TRBV29-1 and J usage is TRBJ2-5, with 10 bases that match TRBD1. Per the germline V gene, CDR1 is SQVTM and CDR2 is ANQGSEA. This CDR3 comprises 15 residues. The CDR3 spells CSVGDRGMGQGTQYF. CDR3 bases: TGCAGCGTAGGGGACAGGGGAATGGGCCAAGGGACCCAGTACTTC.

The J gene is TRBJ1-6, the V gene TRBV4-3; D remains unclear. CDR3 length equals 15 residues. Germline lookup yields CDR1 LGHNA and CDR2 YSLEER. The germline V and J ends were trimmed by 0 bases and 10 bases, with 13 bases remaining between them. The CDR3 coding sequence is TGCGCCAGCAGCCAAGATTGGGAGTTAAACTCACCCCTCCACTTT. Residues: CASSQDWELNSPLHF.

The genes are TRBV23-1 and TRBJ1-5; D unclear. TRBV23-1 is an ORF for which the function is uncertain. The CDR3 runs 19 residues. V gave up 1 base and J gave up 0 bases, with 19 bases separating them. As DNA, the CDR3 is TGCGCCAGCAGTCAATTCGGGAAACTTCAGGACCATAGCAATCAGCCCCAGCATTTT. Its translation: CASSQFGKLQDHSNQPQHF.

This sequence joins TRBV6-2 or TRBV6-3 and TRBJ2-1; 11 nucleotides agree with TRBD2. Germline V gives CDR1 MNHEY, CDR2 SVGEGT. The CDR3 is 18 amino acids. Trimming at V came to 0 bases and at J to 7 bases, leaving 11 bases not matched to a gene. CDR3: CASSYSLAGGPVRNEQFF. CDR3 coding DNA: TGTGCCAGCAGTTACTCTTTAGCGGGGGGGCCCGTAAGAAATGAGCAGTTCTTC.

This sequence joins TRBV7-2 and TRBJ1-2; D perhaps matches TRBD1 (5 bases). The V end was cut by 0 bases, the J end by 7 bases, with 15 bases between. The CDR3 contains 15 residues. Per germline, CDR1 SGHTA and CDR2 FQGNSA. CDR3 sequence (DNA): TGTGCCAGCAGCTTAGCGGGCAGGGCGATCGCTGGCTACACCTTC. Its translation: CASSLAGRAIAGYTF.

J is TRBJ1-5 and V is TRBV3-1 (or the pseudogene TRBV3-2); D gene unclear. The CDR3 is 12 residues long. Germline V lookup: CDR1 LGHDT, CDR2 YNNKEL (reference sequence). Deletions cut 2 bases from V and 4 bases from J, with 3 bases between. The CDR3 is CASSQPNQPQHF. The CDR3, as DNA: TGTGCCAGCAGCCAACCTAATCAGCCCCAGCATTTT.

This sequence joins TRBV6-5 and TRBJ1-5; 10 bases map to TRBD1. From germline, CDR1 is MNHEY and CDR2 SVGAGI. Germline trimming cut 7 bases from V and 7 bases from J; bases unmatched to any gene: 7. The CDR3 extends over 14 amino acids. Written as DNA, the CDR3 is TGTGCCAGCACGGACAGGACAGGGGGGCAGCCCCAGCATTTT. Amino acid sequence: CASTDRTGGQPQHF.

The V gene is TRBV28, the J gene TRBJ2-2; D might be TRBD2 (5 bases). V was clipped by 1 base and J by 8 bases, with 8 bases between them. Germline CDR1 MDHEN, CDR2 SYDVKM. The CDR3 totals 13 residues. As DNA, the CDR3 is TGTGCCAGCAGTTTATCCCGGGGAGGGGAGCTGTTTTTT. This gives the protein CASSLSRGGELFF.

CDR3 protein: CASSLLWGVREKLFF. DNA of the CDR3: TGTGCCAGCAGCTTATTATGGGGAGTACGGGAAAAACTGTTTTTT. This chain connects TRBV7-8 to TRBJ1-4; D uncertain. The CDR3 totals 15 residues. The V gene lost 2 bases and the J gene lost 8 bases, with 15 bases spanning the gap. The germline gives CDR1 SGHVS, CDR2 FQNEAQ.

The rearrangement uses TRBV7-2 and TRBJ1-1; 8 bases are shared with TRBD1. Germline V CDR1 and CDR2: SGHTA, FQGNSA. The V and J ends lost 5 bases and 4 bases, in that order; junction bases with no gene match: 6. The CDR3 is 14 amino acids. The CDR3 sequence is CASSPIDRGTEAFF. CDR3 nucleotides: TGTGCCAGCAGCCCGATAGACAGGGGCACTGAAGCTTTCTTT. The whole variable domain, filled in from reference TRBV7-2 and TRBJ1-1, reads GAGVSQSPSNKVTEKGKDVELRCDPISGHTALYWYRQSLGQGLEFLIYFQGNSAPDKSGLPSDRFSAERTGGSVSTLTIQRTQQEDSAVYLCASSPIDRGTEAFFGQGTRLTVV.

The rearrangement joins TRBV3-1 (or the pseudogene TRBV3-2) to TRBJ1-1; D call uncertain. The germline CDR1 and CDR2 sequences are LGHDT and YNNKEL (reference sequence). V lost 4 bases and J 2 bases, leaving 20 bases between the germline ends. This CDR3 spans 17 amino acids. The CDR3: CASSRPSGSALNTEAFF. In DNA form, the CDR3 reads TGTGCCAGCAGCCGCCCTTCAGGATCGGCCCTAAACACTGAAGCTTTCTTT.

This rearrangement joins TRBV7-8 to TRBJ1-4, with 11 bases identical to TRBD1. Germline loops: CDR1 SGHVS, CDR2 FQNEAQ. The CDR3 contains 16 residues. J gave up 0 bases and V 5 bases, and 2 bases lay outside the gene matches. CDR3 coding DNA: TGTGCCAGCAGCAGGACAGGGGGCCCAACTAATGAAAAACTGTTTTTT. Residues: CASSRTGGPTNEKLFF.

The chain links TRBV19 to TRBJ1-2, with a tentative D call TRBD1 (6 bases). CDR3 size: 15 residues. Trimming left V 6 bases short and J 0 bases short, with 14 bases between. From germline, CDR1 is LNHDA and CDR2 SQIVND (reference sequence). The CDR3 loop is CASSKRQVSNYGYTF. In DNA, the CDR3 is TGTGCCAGTAGCAAACGACAGGTTTCTAACTATGGCTACACCTTC.

In this sample, this clone turned up once. This sequence joins TRBV7-8 and TRBJ1-3; D ambiguous. Trimming pared 3 bases from V and 0 bases from J, leaving 15 bases between. There are 17 residues in the CDR3. CDR1 SGHVS and CDR2 FQNEAQ come from the germline V gene. The CDR3 is CASSFLRFGGSGNTIYF. CDR3 bases: TGTGCCAGCAGCTTTCTCCGCTTCGGCGGCTCTGGAAACACCATATATTTT. The complete variable domain, with remaining parts taken from reference TRBV7-8 and TRBJ1-3, reads GAGVSQSPRYKVAKRGQDVALRCDPISGHVSLFWYQQALGQGPEFLTYFQNEAQLDKSGLPSDRFFAERPEGSVSTLKIQRTQQEDSAVYLCASSFLRFGGSGNTIYFGEGSWLTVV.

The table lists this clone with a count of one. The rearrangement uses TRBV7-2 and TRBJ1-5, with TRBD1 as a possible D gene (6 bases). The CDR3 spans 15 residues. CDR1 is SGHTA and CDR2 is FQGNSA in the germline V gene. V dropped 2 bases and J dropped 6 bases, with 14 bases sitting between them. CDR3 amino acids: CASSLKQGGGQPQHF. In DNA, the CDR3 is TGTGCCAGCAGCTTAAAACAGGGTGGGGGTCAGCCCCAGCATTTT.

V usage is TRBV6-1 and J usage is TRBJ1-1; D is ambiguous. CDR3 length equals 16 residues. With 2 bases removed from V and 3 bases from J, the gap between germline ends came to 16 bases. The germline V gene encodes CDR1 MNHNS and CDR2 SASEGT. This chain's CDR3 is CASSESASAEDTEAFF. DNA of the CDR3: TGTGCCAGCAGTGAAAGCGCTTCTGCGGAGGACACTGAAGCTTTCTTT.

The V call is TRBV7-8, the J call TRBJ1-2, with no clear D. With 5 bases removed from V and 6 bases from J, the gap between germline ends came to 13 bases. There are 13 residues in the CDR3. Looked up from germline, CDR1 is SGHVS and CDR2 is FQNEAQ. CDR3 sequence reads: CASSARWLDGYTF. The DNA of the CDR3 is TGTGCCAGCAGCGCTCGATGGCTGGATGGCTACACCTTC.

V gene TRBV18 combines with J gene TRBJ1-3; no clear D. CDR3 length: 13 residues. Trimming pared 2 bases from V and 9 bases from J, leaving 11 bases between. Germline CDR1 and CDR2: KGHSH and LQKENI. The DNA for the CDR3 is TGTGCCAGCTCACCAGGGCCGTCCTCCACCATATATTTT. The encoded protein is CASSPGPSSTIYF.

This rearrangement joins TRBV11-2 to TRBJ1-2; 9 nucleotides agree with TRBD1. The length of the CDR3 is 16 residues. Trimming removed 5 bases from V and 4 bases from J; junction bases left unmatched: 11. Germline V lookup: CDR1 SGHAT, CDR2 FQNNGV. CDR3 nucleotides: TGTGCCAGCAGCCGAAACACGGACAGGGGCGGCTATGGCTACACCTTC. Its protein is CASSRNTDRGGYGYTF.

J is TRBJ2-2 and V is TRBV6-5; D perhaps matches TRBD1 (6 bases). The germline V gene encodes CDR1 MNHEY and CDR2 SVGAGI. This CDR3 is built from 15 residues. Between the trimmed V and J ends, which lost 10 bases and 0 bases, there was a span of 15 bases. Here the CDR3 reads CATMPRTANTGELFF. The CDR3 coding sequence is TGTGCCACCATGCCCCGGACAGCGAACACCGGGGAGCTGTTTTTT.